This TCR beta chain was observed in a study of monozygotic twins with inflammatory bowel disease. The study, taken as a whole, reports: Variability in patient repertoires may have come partly from differing immunosuppressive treatments. The analysis yielded no support for one strong signal or clonotype associated with IBD.

Following a re-call of the 5' RACE reads, TCRdb has one entry per CDR3 protein and lacks DNA. The ten most abundant clones cover approximately 7% of a sample with about 85,000 distinct CDR3 sequences. Note on this clonotype: Its cognate antigen is unknown.

The CDR3 is 14 residues long. CDR1 is LGHDT and CDR2 is YNNKEL in the germline V gene (reference sequence). The source material was blood. This sequence joins TRBV3-1 and TRBJ2-2; the TRBD1 assignment by TCRdb is unverifiable without DNA. The receptor was isolated from a human donor with ulcerative colitis or Crohn's disease, or a healthy co-twin of an affected twin (not recorded which). The CDR3 loop is CATTGAVSAGELFF.